The 29 T cell receptor beta chains below come from one sample, sequenced in a study of low-dose radiotherapy and immunotherapy resistance in tumors. Described time point: before trial treatment. Priming of first-strand cDNA relied on TRAV- and TRBV-specific primers (covering alpha and beta chains). A roughly 20-cycle PCR with a constant-region primer and V-primer adapter amplified TCRs. TCRdb used MiXCR to reprocess the reads, holding one entry per CDR3 protein. The sample gives 80,000 to 95,000 distinct CDR3 sequences, 8% to 10% of which show up once; about 1% is in the top ten. The starting material was PBMCs, obtained before treatment. Receptors were obtained from a male donor with prostate cancer.

This clonotype appeared a single time. The rearrangement links TRBV5-5 to TRBJ2-1; a possible D gene is TRBD2 (6 bases). This CDR3 region has 16 residues. The germline V gene encodes CDR1 SGHKS and CDR2 YYEKEE (reference sequence). V dropped 1 base and J dropped 5 bases, with 16 bases sitting between them. This CDR3 is CASSLKSRRADNEQFF. In nucleotides, the CDR3 is TGTGCCAGCAGCTTGAAAAGCAGGAGGGCCGACAATGAGCAGTTCTTC.

Worth noting for this clonotype: A much larger clone sits a single nucleotide away, making a read error possible. This chain links TRBV28 with TRBJ2-7, with TRBD2 as a possible D gene (6 bases). V lost 3 bases, J lost 7 bases, and 19 bases lay in between. This CDR3 has 15 residues. Germline V gene sequence: CDR1 MDHEN, CDR2 SYDVKM. CDR3 bases: TGTGCCAGCAGTTTGGAACCCTGGGGAGGCAATGAGCAGTACTTC. It specifies CASSLEPWGGNEQYF.

The rearrangement joins TRBV5-1 to TRBJ2-1; weak D call: TRBD2 (6 bases). This CDR3 spans 15 amino acids. V was cut by 4 bases and J by 2 bases, with 13 bases left in between. Germline loops: CDR1 SGHRS, CDR2 YFSETQ. The CDR3 coding sequence is TGCGCCAGCAGCAGTAGCGGTACCCCCTACAATGAGCAGTTCTTC. This translates into CASSSSGTPYNEQFF.

This clonotype was detected ten times or more. This chain joins TRBV14 and TRBJ1-5, with no clear D. CDR1 SGHDN and CDR2 FVKESK come from the germline V gene. The CDR3 totals 14 residues. Trimming pared 4 bases from V and 0 bases from J, leaving 7 bases between. CDR3: CASSPSGSNQPQHF. The CDR3 nucleotides are TGTGCCAGCAGCCCCTCGGGTAGCAATCAGCCCCAGCATTTT.

This clonotype was seen many times. J is TRBJ2-6 and V is TRBV5-4, with 9 bases fitting TRBD2. After removal of 1 base from V and 1 base from J, the junction contained 6 bases not matched to a gene. CDR1 is SGHNT, CDR2 YYREEE, per germline (reference sequence). The CDR3 spans 18 residues. The DNA of the CDR3 is TGTGCCAGCAGCTTGTTTCTAGCGGGAATATCTGGGGCCAACGTCCTGACTTTC. Residues: CASSLFLAGISGANVLTF.

This clonotype was observed at least ten times. This chain joins TRBV4-1 and TRBJ2-5; D call uncertain. CDR3 length equals 14 residues. Germline V lookup: CDR1 MGHRA, CDR2 YSYEKL. With 0 bases removed from V and 14 bases from J, the gap between germline ends came to 19 bases. In nucleotides, the CDR3 is TGCGCCAGCAGCCAAGACCGTCAGGACCGCTCCTCCTACTTC. Translating it yields CASSQDRQDRSSYF.

This clonotype was detected many times. The CDR3 region is CASSTGSPGAFF. CDR3 nucleotide sequence: TGTGCCAGCAGTACTGGGTCGCCTGGAGCTTTCTTT. The chain couples TRBV28 to TRBJ1-1; D gene uncertain. The CDR3 totals 12 residues. Trimming cost V 5 bases and J 10 bases, with 14 bases left between them. Germline V gives CDR1 MDHEN, CDR2 SYDVKM.

Details on this clonotype: This is likely an artifact of a read error, given a far larger clone one base away. The chain uses TRBV6-1 and TRBJ2-1; D is ambiguous. This CDR3 region has 13 residues. The germline gives CDR1 MNHNS, CDR2 SASEGT. CDR3 sequence reads: CAISESQVHEQFF. The DNA of the CDR3 is TGTGCCATCAGTGAAAGTCAGGTACACGAGCAGTTCTTC.

At least ten counts were recorded for this clonotype. This chain joins TRBV6-4 and TRBJ2-2; TRBD2 matches at 12 bases. The CDR3 sequence is 17 residues long. The junction had 11 bases not matched to a gene; V was cut back by 8 bases and J by 4 bases. CDR1 and CDR2 from the germline V gene are MRHNA and SNTAGT. This CDR3 reads CASRGIRTSGTTGELFF. For the CDR3, the DNA is TGTGCCAGCCGGGGGATTCGGACTAGCGGGACCACCGGGGAGCTGTTTTTT.

This clonotype was recorded many times. This chain joins TRBV29-1 and TRBJ2-1; D unclear. Germline values: CDR1 SQVTM, CDR2 ANQGSEA. V lost 2 bases to trimming and J lost 5 bases, with 7 bases between them. This CDR3 is 12 amino acids long. The CDR3 region is CSVESRNNEQFF. CDR3 bases: TGCAGCGTTGAAAGCAGAAACAATGAGCAGTTCTTC.

This clonotype occurred many times. V gene TRBV27 combines with J gene TRBJ1-5; D gene unclear. Trimming took off 5 bases at V and 6 bases at J, with 17 bases between the two ends. The V gene's germline CDR1 is MNHEY and CDR2 SMNVEV (reference sequence). There are 15 residues in the CDR3. The CDR3 loop reads CASSGRAAGGQPQHF. Here the CDR3 DNA reads TGTGCCAGCAGTGGGAGAGCGGCAGGCGGTCAGCCCCAGCATTTT.

This clonotype was seen at least ten times. The V gene is TRBV5-6, the J gene TRBJ2-7; TRBD1 matches at 7 bases. V lost 6 bases to trimming and J lost 3 bases; unmatched junction nucleotides: 12. CDR3 length equals 15 residues. CDR1 and CDR2 (germline): SGHDT, YYEEEE. As DNA, the CDR3 is TGTGCCAGCACCGAGACCGGGACAGTCAACTACGAGCAGTACTTC. It specifies CASTETGTVNYEQYF.

This clonotype was detected many times. This chain joins TRBV2 and TRBJ2-7, with a possible D match to TRBD1 (6 bases). V was shortened by 8 bases and J by 2 bases, with 13 bases between the two germline ends. The CDR3 is made up of 13 amino acids. CDR1 SNHLY and CDR2 FYNNEI come from the germline V gene. CDR3 in amino acids: CASERSGAYEQYF. CDR3 nucleotide sequence: TGTGCCAGCGAACGCTCAGGGGCCTACGAGCAGTACTTC.

There are many counts of this clonotype. V usage is TRBV6-5 and J usage is TRBJ1-4; D gene uncertain. Germline V gene data show CDR1 as MNHEY and CDR2 as SVGAGI. This CDR3 comprises 12 residues. The V gene lost 0 bases and the J gene lost 10 bases, with 6 bases spanning the gap. CDR3 sequence: CASSYSPGKLFF. CDR3 DNA sequence: TGTGCCAGCAGTTACTCTCCCGGAAAACTGTTTTTT.

This clonotype was detected many times. This chain links TRBV12-3 or TRBV12-4 with TRBJ2-2; 9 nucleotides align to TRBD1. This CDR3 region has 15 residues. Trimming at V came to 5 bases and at J to 4 bases, leaving 5 bases not matched to a gene. The CDR3 coding sequence is TGTGCCAGCAGTGGGGACAGGGCGGGCACCGGGGAGCTGTTTTTT. It is translated as CASSGDRAGTGELFF.

This clonotype showed up many times. V and J are TRBV28 and TRBJ2-2, with D uncertain. V lost 6 bases to trimming and J lost 6 bases, with 2 bases between them. This CDR3 region has 10 residues. Germline V gene lookup returns CDR1 MDHEN and CDR2 SYDVKM. The CDR3 sequence: CASRPGELFF. The CDR3 nucleotides read TGTGCCAGCAGACCCGGGGAGCTGTTTTTT.

This chain uses TRBV20-1 with TRBJ2-7; TRBD2 matches 7 bases. The germline V gene encodes CDR1 DFQATT and CDR2 SNEGSKA (reference sequence). This CDR3 spans 15 amino acids. Trimming at V came to 1 base and at J to 3 bases, leaving 9 bases not matched to a gene. CDR3 sequence: CSARVPGTTFYEQYF. The CDR3 bases are TGCAGTGCTAGAGTTCCCGGGACTACCTTCTACGAGCAGTACTTC.

The sample holds many counts of this clonotype. The V and J genes are TRBV5-1 and TRBJ2-7; the D is unclear. CDR3 length: 13 amino acids. Germline V gene data show CDR1 as SGHRS and CDR2 as YFSETQ. Trimming left V 3 bases short and J 2 bases short, with 9 bases between. As DNA, the CDR3 is TGCGCCAGCAGCTCCGACGGCGCCTACGAGCAGTACTTC. Translating gives CASSSDGAYEQYF. The full variable domain, in which reference TRBV5-1 and TRBJ2-7 provide the parts outside the CDR3, is KAGVTQTPRYLIKTRGQQVTLSCSPISGHRSVSWYQQTPGQGLQFLFEYFSETQRNKGNFPGRFSGRQFSNSRSEMNVSTLELGDSALYLCASSSDGAYEQYFGPGTRLTVT.

Ten or more counts support this clonotype. The CDR3 DNA reads TGTGCCATCAGTGTCCGGTTGTATGAACAGGGGTCCAACGAGCAGTACTTC. Its protein is CAISVRLYEQGSNEQYF. This chain connects TRBV10-3 to TRBJ2-7, with TRBD1 matching over 7 bases. The CDR3 covers 17 residues. Germline CDR1 is ENHRY and CDR2 is SYGVKD. J was trimmed by 5 bases and V by 4 bases; bases with no gene match: 17.

This clonotype was picked up many times. The genes are TRBV29-1 and TRBJ2-3, with 10 bases that match TRBD2. V shed 4 bases, J shed 6 bases, and the junction held 16 bases outside the gene matches. The CDR3 has 17 amino acids. Germline loops: CDR1 SQVTM, CDR2 ANQGSEA. The CDR3: CSVGPLYGTSVFDTQYF. Here the CDR3 DNA reads TGCAGCGTTGGCCCCCTATACGGGACTAGCGTATTCGATACGCAGTATTTT.

This clonotype was seen ten or more times. For the CDR3, the DNA is TGTGCCAGCAGTTCCAGGAGTGCCTTGGGGACGCAGTATTTT. Translation: CASSSRSALGTQYF. V is TRBV12-3 or TRBV12-4 and J is TRBJ2-3; no firm D call. V was clipped by 4 bases and J by 9 bases, with 17 bases between them. The CDR3 runs 14 residues.

Ten or more counts support this clonotype. The chain links TRBV12-3 or TRBV12-4 to TRBJ2-3; 10 nucleotides line up with TRBD2. Trimming removed 5 bases from V and 8 bases from J; junction bases left unmatched: 4. The CDR3 sequence is 13 residues long. CDR3 nucleotide sequence: TGTGCCAGCAGTCCCAAGCGGGAGGGTACGCAGTATTTT. Residues: CASSPKREGTQYF.

There are many counts of this clonotype. This sequence joins TRBV28 and TRBJ2-5; D is undetermined. This CDR3 is 12 amino acids long. V lost 3 bases and J 2 bases, leaving 4 bases between the germline ends. Germline CDR1 is MDHEN and CDR2 is SYDVKM. DNA for the CDR3: TGTGCCAGCAGTTTCAGACAAGAGACCCAGTACTTC. This codes for CASSFRQETQYF.

This clonotype was picked up a small number of times. This rearrangement joins TRBV30 to TRBJ1-1, with 7 nucleotides matching TRBD1. Germline V gene sequence: CDR1 GTSNPN, CDR2 SVGIG (reference sequence). The V gene end was trimmed by 5 bases and the J gene end by 5 bases; junction bases not matched to a gene: 8. The length of the CDR3 is 13 residues. The DNA for the CDR3 is TGTGCCTGGCGACAGGGAAGGAGGACTGAAGCTTTCTTT. It translates to CAWRQGRRTEAFF.

Ten or more counts support this clonotype. The chain is built from TRBV5-1 and TRBJ2-5; 10 bases are a match to TRBD2. Germline V gives CDR1 SGHRS, CDR2 YFSETQ. With 4 bases clipped from V and 5 bases from J, the junction kept 8 bases outside the gene matches. The CDR3 is made up of 15 amino acids. The CDR3 here is CASSHASGRAETQYF. The CDR3 coding sequence is TGCGCCAGCAGCCACGCTAGCGGGAGAGCGGAGACCCAGTACTTC.

This clonotype was observed at least ten times. V and J are TRBV30 and TRBJ2-5, with TRBD2 as a possible D gene (5 bases). The CDR3 is 13 residues long. Germline V lookup: CDR1 GTSNPN, CDR2 SVGIG (reference sequence). Trimming stripped 5 bases from V and 4 bases from J, with 14 bases between. As DNA, the CDR3 is TGTGCCTGGGCCCTAGCAGGTCGAGAGACCCAGTACTTC. This sequence encodes CAWALAGRETQYF.

The table lists this clonotype with a few counts. The J gene is TRBJ2-7, the V gene TRBV18, with D perhaps TRBD2 (5 bases). Germline lookup yields CDR1 KGHSH and CDR2 LQKENI. The length of the CDR3 is 13 residues. V was cut by 6 bases and J by 6 bases, with 15 bases left in between. The CDR3 nucleotides read TGTGCCAGCTCGATTTTTGAGGGTGTCGAGCAGTACTTC. This codes for CASSIFEGVEQYF. Drawing the rest from reference TRBV18 and TRBJ2-7, the complete variable domain is NAGVMQNPRHLVRRRGQEARLRCSPMKGHSHVYWYRQLPEEGLKFMVYLQKENIIDESGMPKERFSAEFPKEGPSILRIQQVVRGDSAAYFCASSIFEGVEQYFGPGTRLTVT.

This clonotype has at least ten counts. The chain is built from TRBV7-2 and TRBJ2-7, with 11 bases lining up with TRBD1. The CDR3 consists of 15 residues. Germline V gene sequence: CDR1 SGHTA, CDR2 FQGNSA. J was trimmed by 5 bases and V by 5 bases; bases with no gene match: 8. The CDR3 region has the DNA TGTGCCAGCAGCATGGACAGGGGGCAATATAACGAGCAGTACTTC. This translates into CASSMDRGQYNEQYF.

This clonotype came up many times. The chain recombines TRBV10-3 with TRBJ2-3, with 8 positions matching TRBD2. The length of the CDR3 is 14 residues. Germline values: CDR1 ENHRY, CDR2 SYGVKD. J gave up 2 bases and V 4 bases, and 2 bases lay outside the gene matches. The chain's CDR3 is CAISALADTDTQYF. The CDR3 DNA is TGTGCCATCAGTGCACTAGCGGACACAGATACGCAGTATTTT.